Following are 9 T cell receptor beta chains from one sample sequenced in a study of T cells in Graves' hyperthyroidism and ophthalmopathy. Amplified TCR beta CDR3 regions came from RNA transcripts. The HTBI primer set served for first-round RT-PCR of the TCR CDR3. A single record per CDR3 protein comes from TCRdb applying MiXCR to the multiplex PCR reads. This table has fewer than 400,000 distinct CDR3 sequences, around 15% appearing once. Sequences were obtained from blood. The receptors were gathered from a man aged 50 to 59 with Graves' ophthalmopathy.

This clonotype occurred many times. The J gene is TRBJ2-2, the V gene TRBV28; D is uncertain. CDR3 length: 15 residues. Germline CDR1 reads MDHEN; CDR2 reads SYDVKM. Trimming stripped 6 bases from V and 9 bases from J, with 20 bases between. The CDR3 bases are TGTGCCAGCAGCCGACCTGCTAGTGTTCTGAGGGAGCTGTTTTTT. Residues: CASSRPASVLRELFF.

This chain links TRBV7-9 with TRBJ2-5; no firm D call. V was pared by 1 base and J by 0 bases, with 6 bases between. The CDR3 contains 14 residues. Germline CDR1 reads SEHNR; CDR2 reads FQNEAQ (reference sequence). CDR3 nucleotides: TGTGCCAGCAGCTTAGTTCGGGACCAAGAGACCCAGTACTTC. Translated: CASSLVRDQETQYF.

In this sample, this clonotype turned up many times. The chain is built from TRBV7-2 and TRBJ2-7, with a tentative D call TRBD1 (6 bases). Trimming removed 1 base from V and 1 base from J, with 11 bases in between. The CDR3 has 15 residues. The germline V gene encodes CDR1 SGHTA and CDR2 FQGNSA. The DNA of the CDR3 is TGTGCCAGCAGCTTAGTTGGGACAAATTCCTACGAGCAGTACTTC. Translation: CASSLVGTNSYEQYF.

This clonotype was observed many times. The chain employs TRBV11-2 and TRBJ1-2; no firm D call. V lost 5 bases and J 5 bases, leaving 9 bases between the germline ends. CDR1 is SGHAT and CDR2 is FQNNGV in the germline V gene. The CDR3 is made up of 12 amino acids. CDR3 region: CASSDLDYGYTF. DNA of the CDR3: TGTGCCAGCAGCGATCTCGATTATGGCTACACCTTC.

This sequence joins TRBV12-3 or TRBV12-4 and TRBJ2-2; D possibly corresponds to TRBD2 (5 bases). The V gene lost 3 bases and the J gene lost 8 bases, with 13 bases spanning the gap. The CDR3 is made up of 14 amino acids. CDR3 loop: CASSLGAPAGELFF. The CDR3 coding sequence is TGTGCCAGCAGTTTGGGAGCACCCGCGGGGGAGCTGTTTTTT.

The table lists this clonotype with many counts. The chain uses TRBV7-9 and TRBJ2-5; 11 bases are a match to TRBD2. CDR3 length: 14 amino acids. CDR1 is SEHNR and CDR2 is FQNEAQ in the germline V gene (reference sequence). Trimming took 5 bases from V and 4 from J; bases not matched to a gene: 3. DNA for the CDR3: TGTGCCAGCAGCGAAACTAGCGGGAGAGAGACCCAGTACTTC. Translated, it gives CASSETSGRETQYF. Supplemented by reference TRBV7-9 and TRBJ2-5, the full variable domain reads DTGVSQNPRHKITKRGQNVTFRCDPISEHNRLYWYRQTLGQGPEFLTYFQNEAQLEKSRLLSDRFSAERPKGSFSTLEIQRTEQGDSAMYLCASSETSGRETQYFGPGTRLLVL.

This clonotype was observed at least ten times. V is TRBV15 and J is TRBJ1-5, with 7 nucleotides matching TRBD1. The CDR3 consists of 12 residues. V lost 5 bases, J lost 6 bases, and 1 base stayed unmatched. In germline, CDR1 is LNHNV, CDR2 YYDKDF (reference sequence). The CDR3 bases are TGTGCCACCAGCTCAGGGGGTCAGCCCCAGCATTTT. It codes for CATSSGGQPQHF.

The chain couples TRBV14 to TRBJ2-1, with 8 bases aligning to TRBD1. The germline gives CDR1 SGHDN, CDR2 FVKESK. The CDR3 loop spans 16 amino acids. V lost 1 base and J lost 6; bases outside the gene matches: 8. The CDR3 DNA reads TGTGCCAGCAGCCAAGCAGCAGGACAGGGTTTCAATGAGCAGTTCTTC. Its protein is CASSQAAGQGFNEQFF.

The chain uses TRBV9 and TRBJ2-7, with D unresolved. The CDR3 contains 11 residues. Trimming left V 0 bases short and J 6 bases short, with 4 bases between. Per germline, CDR1 SGDLS and CDR2 YYNGEE. The CDR3 coding sequence is TGTGCCAGCAGCGTAGATGGCGAGCAGTACTTC. Encoded protein: CASSVDGEQYF.